The source of this T cell receptor (beta chain) is a study of shared clonotypes between healthy human individuals. Study results and limitations: Represented genetic and exposure-history diversity was restricted by having few donors.

Running of the assay took place at deep level. Data came from immunoSEQ multiplex PCR; TCRdb stores just in-frame clones and leaves some out. Here the sample spans roughly 2.2 million clones, about nine tenths being singletons. Germline V lookup: CDR1 SEHNR, CDR2 FQNEAQ (reference sequence). CDR3 length: 16 amino acids. V was shortened by 1 base and J by 1 base, with 13 bases between the two germline ends. Concerning this clone itself: Its target is unknown.

Memory CD4+ cells were the fraction left after CD45RA+ naive selection. The sequenced sample was naive CD4+ T cells from PBMCs. Subset meaning: CD45RA+ positively selected. This TCR was recovered from a man between 18 and 35 years old in good health. Some clones in this sample may be carry-over from other donors' samples. The chain employs TRBV7-9 and TRBJ2-5; D not resolved. The CDR3: CASSLGASTAQETQYF. The CDR3 DNA reads TGTGCCAGCAGCTTAGGTGCCAGTACAGCCCAAGAGACCCAGTACTTC.